This T cell receptor (beta chain) comes out of a study of T cells in localized non-small cell lung cancer. Relative to its sample, this clone is medium-sized (0.01 to 0.1%). TCRdb keeps only in-frame clones here, not all; method: immunoSEQ multiplex PCR. Of 8,800 or so clones in the sample, around 42% were seen once. The length of the CDR3 is 14 residues. Germline V gives CDR1 SGDLS, CDR2 YYNGEE. Trimming cost V 4 bases and J 5 bases, with 15 bases left between them. This receptor was identified in a woman aged 40-75 years with stage I lung adenocarcinoma. The sample was lymph node tissue, taken before any cancer treatment. The V and J genes are TRBV9 and TRBJ1-1; no firm D call. CDR3 coding DNA: TGTGCCAGCAGCCCCGGGTCCTCTCCAACTGAAGCTTTCTTT. Translated, it gives CASSPGSSPTEAFF.